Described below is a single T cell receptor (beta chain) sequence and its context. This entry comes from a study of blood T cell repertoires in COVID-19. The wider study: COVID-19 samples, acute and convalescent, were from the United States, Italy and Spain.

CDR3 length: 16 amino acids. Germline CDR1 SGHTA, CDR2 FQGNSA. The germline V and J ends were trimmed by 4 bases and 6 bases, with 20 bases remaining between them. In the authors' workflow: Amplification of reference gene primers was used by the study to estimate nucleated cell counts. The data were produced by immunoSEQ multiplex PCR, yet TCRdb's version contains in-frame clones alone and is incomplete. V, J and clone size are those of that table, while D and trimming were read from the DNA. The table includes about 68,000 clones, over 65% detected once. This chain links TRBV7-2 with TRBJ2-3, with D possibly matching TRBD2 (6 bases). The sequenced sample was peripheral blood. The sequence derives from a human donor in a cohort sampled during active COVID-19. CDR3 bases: TGTGCCAGCAGCTCATCCGGGACTGACGAATTTGATACGCAGTATTTT. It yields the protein CASSSSGTDEFDTQYF.